The 24 T cell receptor beta chains given below trace back to one sample, sequenced in a study of vaccination effects on CD4 cells after COVID-19. For these receptors, no antigen is known. Profiled with immunoSEQ multiplex PCR; TCRdb holds only in-frame clones, not every one. The sample holds tens of thousands of clones, less than 75% seen once. Subsequent to a culture period of about ten days, CD4+ T cells were isolated. Two doses of either BNT162b2 or mRNA-1273 were given to each participant. Here the sequenced sample was CD4+ T cells from PBMCs cultured without peptide, taken after COVID-19 vaccination. These receptors all stem from a human donor who received a COVID-19 vaccine.

There are a few counts of this clone. The chain has TRBV5-1 and TRBJ2-3; D possibly corresponds to TRBD2 (5 bases). V dropped 4 bases and J dropped 5 bases, with 17 bases sitting between them. CDR1 SGHRS and CDR2 YFSETQ come from the germline V gene. There are 15 residues in the CDR3. The CDR3 protein is CASSLTRNRGDTQYF. The CDR3 DNA reads as TGCGCCAGCAGCCTGACGCGGAATCGGGGAGATACGCAGTATTTT.

The chain uses TRBV6-2 or TRBV6-3 and TRBJ2-7, with unresolved D. The CDR3 has 11 residues. The germline V and J ends were trimmed by 5 bases and 3 bases, with 5 bases remaining between them. Germline assignment: CDR1 MNHEY and CDR2 SVGEGT. In DNA, the CDR3 is TGTGCCAGCAGTGGGAACTACGAGCAGTACGTC. It is translated as CASSGNYEQYV.

This chain uses TRBV19 with TRBJ1-3; TRBD1 matches 10 bases. Germline CDR1 reads LNHDA; CDR2 reads SQIVND (reference sequence). V gave up 9 bases and J gave up 8 bases; unmatched junction bases: 7. The CDR3 contains 13 residues. CDR3 in amino acids: CASGQGVLDTIYF. In DNA, the CDR3 is TGTGCCAGCGGACAGGGGGTCCTGGACACCATATATTTT.

This sequence joins TRBV6-4 and TRBJ2-7; the D is unclear. The V gene's germline CDR1 is MRHNA and CDR2 SNTAGT. The CDR3 spans 15 residues. V was trimmed by 0 bases and J by 4 bases, leaving 13 bases between them. In DNA form, the CDR3 reads TGTGCCAGCAGTGACTCGAACGGGTTGAATTACGAGCAGTACGTC. This codes for CASSDSNGLNYEQYV.

The chain couples TRBV5-1 to TRBJ1-1; D may be TRBD1 (5 bases). This CDR3 region has 14 residues. V lost 5 bases, J lost 4 bases, and 15 bases lay in between. Per the germline V gene, CDR1 is SGHRS and CDR2 is YFSETQ. As DNA, the CDR3 is TGCGCCAGCAGTTACACAGGAGGAAGCACTGAAGCTTTCTTT. It yields the protein CASSYTGGSTEAFF. The full variable domain, rest sourced from reference TRBV5-1 and TRBJ1-1, is KAGVTQTPRYLIKTRGQQVTLSCSPISGHRSVSWYQQTPGQGLQFLFEYFSETQRNKGNFPGRFSGRQFSNSRSEMNVSTLELGDSALYLCASSYTGGSTEAFFGQGTRLTVV.

This clone has only one observation. The chain uses TRBV6-5 and TRBJ2-1, with a weak D call TRBD2 (5 bases). The CDR3 length is 15 residues. V was shortened by 7 bases and J by 3 bases, with 16 bases between the two germline ends. Germline V lookup: CDR1 MNHEY, CDR2 SVGAGI. The CDR3 reads CASTWGDTGYNEQFF. In DNA, the CDR3 is TGTGCCAGCACCTGGGGAGACACCGGCTACAATGAGCAGTTCTTC.

The V and J genes are TRBV5-1 and TRBJ2-5; D is uncertain. The CDR3 totals 15 residues. Germline V lookup: CDR1 SGHRS, CDR2 YFSETQ. V was clipped by 4 bases and J by 4 bases, with 17 bases between them. Here the CDR3 reads CASSPQKYLGETQYF. The CDR3 DNA reads as TGCGCCAGCAGCCCTCAGAAGTATTTGGGAGAGACCCAGTACTTC.

In this sample, this clone turned up once. J is TRBJ2-7 and V is TRBV4-3, with D perhaps matching TRBD2 (6 bases). V was trimmed by 3 bases and J by 3 bases, leaving 21 bases between them. CDR1 is LGHNA, CDR2 YSLEER, per germline. The CDR3 sequence is 17 residues long. CDR3 region: CASSQTPGPPGDYEQYV. The CDR3 region has the DNA TGCGCCAGCAGCCAGACCCCGGGACCCCCGGGAGACTACGAGCAGTACGTC.

The gene calls are TRBV9 and TRBJ2-5; possible D gene TRBD2, 5 bases. CDR1 and CDR2 (germline): SGDLS, YYNGEE. Trimming shortened V by 0 bases and J by 5 bases, and 11 bases separated the two germline ends. CDR3 length: 14 residues. The CDR3 is CASSVGVGSETQYF. The CDR3 DNA follows: TGTGCCAGCAGCGTAGGGGTGGGGAGCGAGACCCAGTACTTC.

The chain carries TRBV5-1 and TRBJ2-3, with 10 positions matching TRBD2. V was clipped by 5 bases and J by 1 base; unmatched bases: 10. The CDR3 has 17 amino acids. Looked up from germline, CDR1 is SGHRS and CDR2 is YFSETQ. The chain's CDR3 is CASSKDPGTSGTDTQYF. Written as DNA, the CDR3 is TGCGCCAGCAGTAAGGACCCCGGGACTAGCGGCACAGATACGCAGTATTTT.

In this sample, this clone turned up once. The chain couples TRBV9 to TRBJ1-2; D gene uncertain. Trimming stripped 1 base from V and 8 bases from J, with 9 bases between. This CDR3 is 12 amino acids long. CDR1 is SGDLS and CDR2 is YYNGEE in the germline V gene. CDR3 nucleotide sequence: TGTGCCAGCAGCGTATGGGGAACGGGCTACACCTTC. Translation: CASSVWGTGYTF. Based on the CDR3 plus reference TRBV9 and TRBJ1-2, the full variable domain is DSGVTQTPKHLITATGQRVTLRCSPRSGDLSVYWYQQSLDQGLQFLIQYYNGEERAKGNILERFSAQQFPDLHSELNLSSLELGDSALYFCASSVWGTGYTFGSGTRLTVV.

This chain uses TRBV5-1 with TRBJ1-4; 7 bases align to TRBD1. The junction had 12 bases not matched to a gene; V was cut back by 4 bases and J by 3 bases. CDR3 length equals 17 residues. Germline CDR1 SGHRS, CDR2 YFSETQ. For the CDR3, the DNA is TGCGCCAGCAGCGCTACTTCGACAGGGCTGGCTAATGAAAAACTGTTTTTT. This codes for CASSATSTGLANEKLFF.

The chain couples TRBV5-4 to TRBJ2-7; no reliable D call. This CDR3 spans 14 amino acids. The V end lost 0 bases, the J end lost 3 bases, and 10 bases lay between the germline ends. Germline loops: CDR1 SGHNT, CDR2 YYREEE (reference sequence). In DNA, the CDR3 is TGTGCCAGCAGCTTGGGGGGTTCGGGCTACGAGCAGTACGTC. This sequence encodes CASSLGGSGYEQYV.

This clone has just a few counts. The chain combines TRBV28 with TRBJ2-3, with D possibly matching TRBD1 (6 bases). Trimming removed 7 bases from V and 4 bases from J, with 18 bases in between. The CDR3 has 15 amino acids. Germline V gene lookup returns CDR1 MDHEN and CDR2 SYDVKM. This CDR3 reads CASTLSGGLADTQYF. In nucleotides, the CDR3 is TGTGCCAGCACCCTTAGTGGGGGCCTCGCAGATACGCAGTATTTT.

V and J are TRBV28 and TRBJ1-1; D ambiguous. CDR3 length: 13 amino acids. V shed 5 bases and J shed 2 bases, with 9 bases lying between them. Looked up from germline, CDR1 is MDHEN and CDR2 is SYDVKM. This CDR3 reads CASSPGSNTEAFF. DNA for the CDR3: TGTGCCAGCAGTCCTGGGAGTAACACTGAAGCTTTCTTT.

The rearrangement links TRBV12-3 or TRBV12-4 to TRBJ2-2; D is undetermined. Trimming removed 7 bases from V and 6 bases from J, with 6 bases in between. CDR3 size: 11 residues. The chain's CDR3 is CASTRSGELFF. The CDR3 DNA follows: TGTGCCAGCACCCGTTCCGGGGAGCTGTTTTTT.

V and J are TRBV4-1 and TRBJ2-4; D possibly uses TRBD1 or TRBD2 (5 bases each). V was trimmed by 4 bases and J by 7 bases, leaving 11 bases between them. Germline V CDR1 and CDR2: MGHRA, YSYEKL. The CDR3 extends over 13 amino acids. The DNA for the CDR3 is TGCGCCAGCAGCCCCGGGACGGTCAACATTCAGTACTTC. Its protein is CASSPGTVNIQYF.

The V gene is TRBV5-6, the J gene TRBJ1-2; no definite D call. Germline V gives CDR1 SGHDT, CDR2 YYEEEE. V lost 5 bases to trimming and J lost 7 bases, with 12 bases between them. The CDR3 sequence is 12 residues long. Here the CDR3 DNA reads TGTGCCAGCAGTCCAGGATTGTCTGGCTACACCTTC. Protein product: CASSPGLSGYTF.

V is TRBV2 and J is TRBJ2-5; possible D gene TRBD2, 5 bases. The CDR3 is 13 residues long. V was clipped by 1 base and J by 6 bases, with 9 bases between them. Germline-derived CDR1 and CDR2 are SNHLY and FYNNEI. DNA for the CDR3: TGTGCCAGCAGTGAAGATAGGGAGAAGACCCAGTACTTC. Its translation is CASSEDREKTQYF.

The J gene is TRBJ1-5, the V gene TRBV6-5, with a weak D call TRBD1 (5 bases). Trimming shortened V by 4 bases and J by 7 bases, and 14 bases separated the two germline ends. The CDR3 runs 14 residues. Looked up from germline, CDR1 is MNHEY and CDR2 is SVGAGI. This chain's CDR3 is CASSSSGKGQPQHF. The CDR3 DNA follows: TGTGCCAGCAGTTCGTCAGGGAAGGGGCAGCCCCAGCATTTT.

This clone has only a few counts. The CDR3 region is CASSLEGTGYYNEQFF. CDR3 sequence (DNA): TGTGCCAGCAGCTTGGAGGGGACAGGGTATTACAATGAGCAGTTCTTC. The chain has TRBV5-6 and TRBJ2-1; 9 bases fit TRBD1. This CDR3 has 16 residues. With 0 bases clipped from V and 4 bases from J, the junction kept 5 bases outside the gene matches. Germline V gives CDR1 SGHDT, CDR2 YYEEEE.

The table lists this clone with a count of one. The V gene is TRBV5-1, the J gene TRBJ1-1; D possibly corresponds to TRBD1 (5 bases). Germline CDR1 SGHRS, CDR2 YFSETQ. V was shortened by 4 bases and J by 3 bases, with 13 bases between the two germline ends. The CDR3 is 14 residues long. DNA for the CDR3: TGCGCCAGCAGCACGTCCGGGGGGGACACTGAAGCTTTCTTT. The encoded protein is CASSTSGGDTEAFF.

The chain combines TRBV3-1 (or the pseudogene TRBV3-2) with TRBJ1-5; D unresolved. This CDR3 comprises 12 residues. The ends were cut back, 2 bases at V and 11 bases at J, with 10 bases in the middle. Germline V CDR1 and CDR2: LGHDT, YNNKEL (reference sequence). The CDR3, as DNA: TGTGCCAGCAGCCAATCGGCCGGCACCCAGCATTTT. It is translated as CASSQSAGTQHF.

The V and J genes are TRBV5-8 and TRBJ2-5; 7 bases map to TRBD1. The trim removed 2 bases at V and 2 bases at J, leaving 0 bases unmatched. Germline CDR1 and CDR2: SGHTS and YDEGEE. The CDR3 is made up of 13 amino acids. The CDR3 region is CASSFRGQETQYF. The CDR3 coding sequence is TGTGCCAGCAGCTTCAGGGGGCAAGAGACCCAGTACTTC.